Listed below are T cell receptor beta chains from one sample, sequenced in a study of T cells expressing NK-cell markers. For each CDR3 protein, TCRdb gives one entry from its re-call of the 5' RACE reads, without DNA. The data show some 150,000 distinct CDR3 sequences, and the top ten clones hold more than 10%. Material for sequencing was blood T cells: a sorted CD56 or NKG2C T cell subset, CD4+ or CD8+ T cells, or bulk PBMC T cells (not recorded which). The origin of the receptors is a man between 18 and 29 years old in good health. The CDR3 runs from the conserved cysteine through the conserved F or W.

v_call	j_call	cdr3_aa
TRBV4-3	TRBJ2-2	CASSQGLAGGNTGELFF
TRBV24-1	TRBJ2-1	CATSEVGTSEDEQFF
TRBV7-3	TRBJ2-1	CASSLSLAHEQFF
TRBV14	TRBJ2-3	CASSPLAGGTDTQYF
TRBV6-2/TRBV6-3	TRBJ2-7	CASSYGTSGPSYEQYF
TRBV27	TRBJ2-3	CASSRGTSGSSDTQYF
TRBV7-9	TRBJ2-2	CASSYGGTGTGELFF
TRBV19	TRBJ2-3	CASSITPQGDTTDTQYF
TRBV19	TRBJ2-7	CASSIGNSGKAYF
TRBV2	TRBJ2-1	CASSGASGSLYNEQFF
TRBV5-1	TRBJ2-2	CASIQPPGELFF
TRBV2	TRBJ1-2	CASRTRDSYNYGYTF
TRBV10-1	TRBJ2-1	CARAKVGRGEQFF
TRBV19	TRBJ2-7	CASSIQDRYEQYF
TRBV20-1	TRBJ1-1	CSARVGGADTEAFF
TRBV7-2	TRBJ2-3	CASSQGTSGSIDTQYF
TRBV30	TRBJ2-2	CAWTSGINTGELFF
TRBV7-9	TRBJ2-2	CASSLKGQSGELFF
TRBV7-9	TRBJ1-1	CASRDGGRGAEAFF
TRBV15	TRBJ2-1	CATSRPGTAGNEQFF
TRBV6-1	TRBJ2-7	CASSDEGTGNLQYF
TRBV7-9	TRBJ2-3	CASSLGLAGTDTQYF
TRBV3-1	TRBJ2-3	CASSQPGTPYTDTQYF
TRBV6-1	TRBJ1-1	CASRVGIYTEAFF
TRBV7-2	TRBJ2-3	CASHGGREADTQYF
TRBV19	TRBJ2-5	CASSGPSPGQVLQETQYF
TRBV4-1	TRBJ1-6	CASSLKVGEWNSPLHF
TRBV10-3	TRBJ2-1	CAITGTSGLDEQFF
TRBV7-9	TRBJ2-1	CASSSPYSLEQFF
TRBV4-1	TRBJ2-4	CASSHKPVGTDDQYF
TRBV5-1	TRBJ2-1	CASSLSVAGSSYNEQFF
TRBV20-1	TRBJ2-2	CSARGTATGELFF
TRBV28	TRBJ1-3	CASSFGQGGNTIYF
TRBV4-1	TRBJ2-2	CASSQETANTGELFF
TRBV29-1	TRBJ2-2	CSVDRGQGGELFF
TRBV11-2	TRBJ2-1	CASSLGPGLANLNEQFF
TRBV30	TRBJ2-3	CAWSAGDRGRADTQYF
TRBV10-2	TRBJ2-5	CASVAGGYQETQYF
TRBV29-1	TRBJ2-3	CSALLAGPITDTQYF
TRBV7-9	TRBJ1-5	CASSLVGAADNQPQHF
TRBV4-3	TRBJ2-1	CASSQVELGAGEQFF
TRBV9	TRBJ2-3	CASSVEGHWDTQYF
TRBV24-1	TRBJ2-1	CATSDLLGSGLFF
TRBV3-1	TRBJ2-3	CASSPKRTSGNTDTQYF
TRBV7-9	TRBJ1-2	CASSPTHGQPDGYTF
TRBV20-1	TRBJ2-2	CSATDRALAGELFF
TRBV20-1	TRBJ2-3	CSARKSYTTSGASTDTQYF
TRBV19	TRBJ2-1	CASIHSSGHNEQFF
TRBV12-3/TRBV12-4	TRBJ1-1	CASSSGTAFAAFF